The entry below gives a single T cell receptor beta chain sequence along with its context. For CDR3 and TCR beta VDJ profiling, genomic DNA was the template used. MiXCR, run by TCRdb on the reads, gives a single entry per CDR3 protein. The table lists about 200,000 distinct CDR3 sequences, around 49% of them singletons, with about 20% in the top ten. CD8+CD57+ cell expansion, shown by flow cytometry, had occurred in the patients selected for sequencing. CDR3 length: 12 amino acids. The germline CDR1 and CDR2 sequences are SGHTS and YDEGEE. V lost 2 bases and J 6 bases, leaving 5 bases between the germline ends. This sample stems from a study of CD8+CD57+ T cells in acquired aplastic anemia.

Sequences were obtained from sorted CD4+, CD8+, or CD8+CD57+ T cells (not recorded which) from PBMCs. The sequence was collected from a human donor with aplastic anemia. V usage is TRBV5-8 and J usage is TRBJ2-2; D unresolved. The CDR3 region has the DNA TGTGCCAGCAGCTTTAGGGCCGGGGAGCTGTTTTTT. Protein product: CASSFRAGELFF.